The 31 T cell receptor beta chains below all came from one sample that was sequenced in a study of T cell clusters in autoimmune cytopenias. TRB rearrangements were amplified by touch-down multiplex PCR with mixed TRB-A/B primers. TCRdb reworked the multiplex PCR reads into one entry per CDR3 protein, no DNA. In all, the sample yields 3,000 to 4,000 distinct CDR3 sequences. TRB amplification used roughly 250 ng of peripheral blood genomic DNA. Another study also made use of these data, one on T cell repertoires in aging, cancer and after chemotherapy.

Material for sequencing was peripheral blood. These receptors all stem from a human donor in good health.

According to its frequency, this clonotype is medium-sized (0.01 to 0.1%). This chain connects TRBV20-1 to TRBJ2-7; TCRdb's D call of TRBD2 is untestable without DNA. CDR3 length: 15 amino acids. Germline CDR1 DFQATT, CDR2 SNEGSKA (reference sequence). CDR3: CSASGLAGVIYEQYF.

Its frequency marks this clonotype as large. The chain recombines TRBV30 with TRBJ2-2. Germline V lookup: CDR1 GTSNPN, CDR2 SVGIG (reference sequence). This CDR3 has 14 residues. CDR3 sequence reads: CAWSAHTNTGELFF. The entire variable domain, with the rest obtained from reference TRBV30 and TRBJ2-2, is as follows: SQTIHQWPATLVQPVGSPLSLECTVEGTSNPNLYWYRQAAGRGLQLLFYSVGIGQISSEVPQNLSASRPQDRQFILSSKKLLLSDSGFYLCAWSAHTNTGELFFGEGSRLTVL.

This clonotype is identified as medium-sized from frequency. The chain links TRBV28 to TRBJ2-1; with no DNA, the TCRdb D assignment of TRBD2 cannot be verified. CDR1 is MDHEN and CDR2 is SYDVKM in the germline V gene. This CDR3 is built from 18 residues. CDR3 sequence reads: CASSLGTSGGSSYNEQFF.

This clonotype is labeled medium-sized based on frequency. The rearrangement uses TRBV6-5 and TRBJ1-1; the TCRdb D gene call, TRBD1, has no DNA to confirm it. The CDR3 covers 14 residues. CDR1 MNHEY and CDR2 SVGAGI come from the germline V gene. This CDR3 reads CASSLDRKNTEAFF.

According to its frequency, this clonotype is medium-sized (0.01 to 0.1%). CDR3 sequence: CAISGVSSYEQYF. The chain is built from TRBV10-3 and TRBJ2-7. Germline V gives CDR1 ENHRY, CDR2 SYGVKD. The CDR3 runs 13 residues.

This chain joins TRBV30 and TRBJ2-1; TCRdb's D call, TRBD1, is unchecked because there is no DNA. The CDR3 is 13 amino acids. In germline, CDR1 is GTSNPN, CDR2 SVGIG (reference sequence). This chain's CDR3 is CAWEGTLGSEQFF.

The chain joins TRBV7-3 to TRBJ1-1; TCRdb indicates TRBD1, and absent DNA this call remains unverified. The CDR3 totals 16 residues. Germline CDR1 and CDR2: SGHTA and FQGTGA. CDR3 loop: CASSLTGGRMNTEAFF.

This clonotype is deemed medium-sized by its frequency. V usage is TRBV11-2 and J usage is TRBJ2-5; the D call of TRBD2 rests on TCRdb alone, since no DNA is present to check it. Germline V gene sequence: CDR1 SGHAT, CDR2 FQNNGV. This CDR3 has 15 amino acids. This CDR3 is CASSHGTNFQETQYF.

The chain has TRBV10-3 and TRBJ1-1; TCRdb returns TRBD1, unconfirmable since there is no DNA. The CDR3 sequence is 14 residues long. Germline V gene data show CDR1 as ENHRY and CDR2 as SYGVKD. The CDR3 here is CAISDDRRDTEAFF.

Its frequency marks this clonotype as medium-sized. The chain is built from TRBV12-3 or TRBV12-4 and TRBJ2-2. The CDR3 covers 14 residues. The CDR3 here is CASSLGGDNGELFF.

The J gene is TRBJ1-5, the V gene TRBV28. Germline values: CDR1 MDHEN, CDR2 SYDVKM. There are 15 residues in the CDR3. CDR3 loop: CASSRTARSHQPQHF.

This clonotype registers medium-sized by frequency. The chain uses TRBV5-6 and TRBJ2-7; TCRdb lists TRBD2, though no DNA is available to test this call. Germline values: CDR1 SGHDT, CDR2 YYEEEE. The CDR3 covers 15 residues. The CDR3 loop is CASNPGTSGSYEQYF.

The chain uses TRBV5-4 and TRBJ2-3; TCRdb indicates TRBD2, and absent DNA this call remains unverified. CDR1 SGHNT and CDR2 YYREEE come from the germline V gene (reference sequence). This CDR3 is built from 16 residues. The chain's CDR3 is CASSLGTSGSTDTQYF.

This clonotype registers medium-sized by frequency. The rearrangement joins TRBV6-1 to TRBJ2-4; the TCRdb D gene call, TRBD1, has no DNA to confirm it. Germline CDR1 is MNHNS and CDR2 is SASEGT. This CDR3 is 15 amino acids long. CDR3 region: CASSSHPTGANIQYF.

Its frequency marks this clonotype as medium-sized. The V and J genes are TRBV6-5 and TRBJ1-2; TCRdb indicates TRBD1, and absent DNA this call remains unverified. The CDR3 is 13 amino acids. Germline CDR1 is MNHEY and CDR2 is SVGAGI. CDR3 residues: CASSYGDNYGYTF.

Its frequency marks this clonotype as medium-sized. The CDR3 here is CASSQDLAGGTDTQYF. The J gene is TRBJ2-3, the V gene TRBV4-2. This CDR3 has 16 amino acids. The V gene's germline CDR1 is LGHNA and CDR2 YNFKEQ.

The V call is TRBV5-1, the J call TRBJ2-7; TCRdb reports TRBD1, a call that lacks DNA to check it against. Germline CDR1 reads SGHRS; CDR2 reads YFSETQ. The CDR3 is made up of 12 amino acids. CDR3 amino acids: CASSSEGVEQYF.

Considering frequency, this clonotype is medium-sized. The rearrangement joins TRBV20-1 to TRBJ2-7; the D call of TRBD1 rests on TCRdb alone, since no DNA is present to check it. Germline V gene lookup returns CDR1 DFQATT and CDR2 SNEGSKA (reference sequence). CDR3 length: 15 amino acids. The CDR3: CSARVITQDRNEQYF.

V gene TRBV7-2 combines with J gene TRBJ2-2; TCRdb picks TRBD2, but there is no DNA to check that call. This CDR3 comprises 17 residues. From germline, CDR1 is SGHTA and CDR2 FQGNSA. The CDR3 loop is CASSPPGLAGNTGELFF.

The chain links TRBV20-1 to TRBJ2-7. The CDR3 covers 13 residues. Germline CDR1 is DFQATT and CDR2 is SNEGSKA (reference sequence). Here the CDR3 reads CSATDVEALEQYF.

This clonotype is labeled medium-sized based on frequency. The rearrangement joins TRBV11-3 to TRBJ2-2; TCRdb returns TRBD1, unconfirmable since there is no DNA. Germline V gene data show CDR1 as SGHNT and CDR2 as YENEEA. The CDR3 has 15 residues. This CDR3 reads CASRSGTKNTGELFF.

This clonotype ranks as medium-sized in terms of frequency. The rearrangement joins TRBV6-2 or TRBV6-3 to TRBJ2-1; TCRdb's D call of TRBD1 is untestable without DNA. The CDR3 is 13 residues long. In germline, CDR1 is MNHEY, CDR2 SVGEGT. CDR3 protein: CASSYRDNNEQFF.

This clonotype is labeled large (0.1 to 1%) based on frequency. The chain links TRBV6-4 to TRBJ2-2. The CDR3 contains 13 residues. From germline, CDR1 is MRHNA and CDR2 SNTAGT. This CDR3 reads CASSDRDTGELFF.

Its frequency marks this clonotype as medium-sized. CDR3 residues: CASTYLGTAGGNQPQHF. The chain recombines TRBV6-1 with TRBJ1-5; the TCRdb call, TRBD1, lacks DNA for checking. Germline V gives CDR1 MNHNS, CDR2 SASEGT. This CDR3 has 17 amino acids.

This clonotype is labeled medium-sized based on frequency. The V call is TRBV6-1, the J call TRBJ2-1. Looked up from germline, CDR1 is MNHNS and CDR2 is SASEGT. The CDR3 length is 15 residues. CDR3 sequence: CASSAGQGSYNEQFF.

Judged by frequency, this clonotype is medium-sized. The J gene is TRBJ1-2, the V gene TRBV6-2 or TRBV6-3. This CDR3 spans 11 amino acids. Germline lookup yields CDR1 MNHEY and CDR2 SVGEGT. The CDR3: CASSHTRSYTF.

This clonotype is called medium-sized based on its frequency. The V gene is TRBV5-4, the J gene TRBJ2-7; lacking DNA, the TRBD2 call made by TCRdb goes unchecked. The CDR3 extends over 16 amino acids. CDR1 is SGHNT, CDR2 YYREEE, per germline (reference sequence). CDR3 protein: CASSFQGQRGRREQYF.

The J gene is TRBJ2-2, the V gene TRBV21-1; TCRdb calls TRBD1, which cannot be checked without DNA. TRBV21-1 is a recognized pseudogene. The CDR3 has 14 residues. CDR3 sequence reads: CASSQDRDTGELFF.

Frequency places this clonotype as medium-sized. The V and J genes are TRBV7-2 and TRBJ1-2; TCRdb's D call, TRBD1, is unchecked because there is no DNA. The CDR3 runs 13 residues. CDR1 is SGHTA, CDR2 FQGNSA, per germline. The CDR3 here is CASSFRGSYGYTF.

This clonotype is deemed medium-sized by its frequency. This CDR3 is CASSLGGAGGQEQFF. The V call is TRBV28, the J call TRBJ2-1; the D call of TRBD2 rests on TCRdb alone, since no DNA is present to check it. The germline V gene has CDR1 MDHEN and CDR2 SYDVKM. The CDR3 length is 15 residues.

This clonotype ranks as medium-sized in terms of frequency. The V call is TRBV5-5, the J call TRBJ2-3; TCRdb's assignment of TRBD1 cannot be checked, as there is no DNA. From germline, CDR1 is SGHKS and CDR2 YYEKEE (reference sequence). The CDR3 covers 16 residues. The CDR3 sequence: CASSWTGRGSTDTQYF. The full variable domain, rest sourced from reference TRBV5-5 and TRBJ2-3, is DAGVTQSPTHLIKTRGQQVTLRCSPISGHKSVSWYQQVLGQGPQFIFQYYEKEERGRGNFPDRFSARQFPNYSSELNVNALLLGDSALYLCASSWTGRGSTDTQYFGPGTRLTVL.